The sequence of this T cell receptor (beta chain) was determined in a study of identical twins. General observations from the study: Twins shared beta out-of-frame sequences in excess, but this excess was weaker. The more abundant beta clonotypes in cord blood had fewer insertions, and memory repertoires did not show this.

TCRdb re-analysed the 5' RACE reads in MiXCR, keeping a single row per CDR3 protein. The table has 650,000 to 750,000 distinct CDR3 sequences, 20% to 25% seen once. The germline V gene has CDR1 SGHAT and CDR2 FQNNGV. Trimming left V 11 bases short and J 9 bases short, with 17 bases between. This CDR3 is 13 amino acids long. This clonotype was found many times. Its antigen is unidentified. The sample was also reused in another study, on T cells expressing NK-cell markers. From that study: Eight donors were sequenced, of whom seven were HCMV-seropositive, while the remaining one was HCMV-seronegative. Similarly, these clonotypes led the CD3+CD56-NKG2C+ fraction as well in a few donors.

The chain joins TRBV11-2 to TRBJ1-6; no definite D call. The clonotype originates from a woman aged 18-35 years in good health. The sample taken for sequencing was PBMCs. CDR3 nucleotide sequence: TGTGCCTCTGCGAGGTGGCTGGGTTCACCCCTCCACTTT. Translation: CASARWLGSPLHF.